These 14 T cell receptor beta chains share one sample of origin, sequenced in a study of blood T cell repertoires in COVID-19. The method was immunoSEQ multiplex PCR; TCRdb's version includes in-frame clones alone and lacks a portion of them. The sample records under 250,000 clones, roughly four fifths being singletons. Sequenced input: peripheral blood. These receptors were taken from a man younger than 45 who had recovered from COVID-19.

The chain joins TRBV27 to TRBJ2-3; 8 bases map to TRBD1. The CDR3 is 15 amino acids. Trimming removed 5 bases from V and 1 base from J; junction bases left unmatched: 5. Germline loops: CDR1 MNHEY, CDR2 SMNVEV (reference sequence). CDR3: CASSPLTGGTDTQYF. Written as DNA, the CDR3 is TGTGCCAGCAGTCCTTTGACAGGGGGCACAGATACGCAGTATTTT.

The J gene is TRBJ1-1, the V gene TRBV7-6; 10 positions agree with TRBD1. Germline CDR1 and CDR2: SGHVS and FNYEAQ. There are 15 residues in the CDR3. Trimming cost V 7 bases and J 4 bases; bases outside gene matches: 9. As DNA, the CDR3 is TGTGCCAGCACTCGGGGGACAGGGGTCGGCACTGAAGCTTTCTTT. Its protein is CASTRGTGVGTEAFF.

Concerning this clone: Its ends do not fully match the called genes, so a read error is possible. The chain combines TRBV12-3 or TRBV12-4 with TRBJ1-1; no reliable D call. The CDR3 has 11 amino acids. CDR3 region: CASSRNIEAFF. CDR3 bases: TGTGCCAGCAGCAGGAACATTGAAGCTTTCTTT.

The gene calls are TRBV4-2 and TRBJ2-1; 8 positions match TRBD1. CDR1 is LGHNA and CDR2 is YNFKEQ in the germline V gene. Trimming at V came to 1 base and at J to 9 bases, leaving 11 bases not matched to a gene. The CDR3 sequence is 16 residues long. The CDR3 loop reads CASSQAEQGEYGEQFF. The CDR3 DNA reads TGTGCCAGCAGCCAAGCCGAACAGGGGGAATATGGTGAGCAGTTCTTC.

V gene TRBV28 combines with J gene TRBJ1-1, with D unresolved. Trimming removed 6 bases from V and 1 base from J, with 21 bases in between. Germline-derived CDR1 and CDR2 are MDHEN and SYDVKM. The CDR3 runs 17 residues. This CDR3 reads CASSPTSRGISNTEAFF. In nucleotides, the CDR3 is TGTGCCAGCAGCCCGACGAGCCGAGGGATCTCGAACACTGAAGCTTTCTTT.

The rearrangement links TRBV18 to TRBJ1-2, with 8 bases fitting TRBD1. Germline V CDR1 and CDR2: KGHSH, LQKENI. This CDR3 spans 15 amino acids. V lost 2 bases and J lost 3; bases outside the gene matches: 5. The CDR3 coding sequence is TGTGCCAGCTCACCATACGGACAGGGCGACTATGGCTACACCTTC. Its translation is CASSPYGQGDYGYTF.

The DNA for the CDR3 is TGCGCCAGCAAATCGACAGGGGGTCCAAATTCACCCCTCCACTTT. This gives the protein CASKSTGGPNSPLHF. The rearrangement uses TRBV5-1 and TRBJ1-6; TRBD1 aligns across 9 bases. CDR3 length: 15 residues. The ends lost 6 bases at V and 7 bases at J; junction bases unmatched: 8. The V gene's germline CDR1 is SGHRS and CDR2 YFSETQ.

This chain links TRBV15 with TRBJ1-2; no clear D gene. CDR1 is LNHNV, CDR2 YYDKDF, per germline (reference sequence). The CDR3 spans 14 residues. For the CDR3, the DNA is TGTGCTACCCACCCGACGGGAGAGGGCTATGGCTACACCTTC. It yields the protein CATHPTGEGYGYTF.

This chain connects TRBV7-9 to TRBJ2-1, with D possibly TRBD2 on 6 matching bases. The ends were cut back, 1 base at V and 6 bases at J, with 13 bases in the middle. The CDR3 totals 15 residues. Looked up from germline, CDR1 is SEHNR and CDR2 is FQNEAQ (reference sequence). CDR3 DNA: TGTGCCAGCAGCTTAGATGGGGGAGGCCCCAATGAGCAGTTCTTC. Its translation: CASSLDGGGPNEQFF.

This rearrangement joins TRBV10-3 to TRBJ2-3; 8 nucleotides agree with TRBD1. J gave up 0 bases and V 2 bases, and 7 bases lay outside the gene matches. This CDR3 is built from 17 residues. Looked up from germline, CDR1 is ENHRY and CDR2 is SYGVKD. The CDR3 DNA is TGTGCCATCAGTGAGCGTCTTGGGACAGGTAGCACAGATACGCAGTATTTT. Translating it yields CAISERLGTGSTDTQYF.

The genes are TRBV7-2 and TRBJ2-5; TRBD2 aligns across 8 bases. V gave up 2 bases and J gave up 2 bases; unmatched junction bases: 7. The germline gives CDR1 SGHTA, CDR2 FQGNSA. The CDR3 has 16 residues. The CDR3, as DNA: TGTGCCAGCAGCTTAAACAGCGGGGGAGGACAAGAGACCCAGTACTTC. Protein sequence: CASSLNSGGGQETQYF.

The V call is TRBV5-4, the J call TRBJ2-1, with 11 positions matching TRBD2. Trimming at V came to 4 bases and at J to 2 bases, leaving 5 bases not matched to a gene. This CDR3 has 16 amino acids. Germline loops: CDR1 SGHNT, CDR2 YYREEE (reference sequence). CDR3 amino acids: CASSTLTSGAYNEQFF. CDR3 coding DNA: TGTGCCAGCAGCACACTGACTAGCGGGGCCTACAATGAGCAGTTCTTC. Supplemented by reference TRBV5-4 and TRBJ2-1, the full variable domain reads ETGVTQSPTHLIKTRGQQVTLRCSSQSGHNTVSWYQQALGQGPQFIFQYYREEENGRGNFPPRFSGLQFPNYSSELNVNALELDDSALYLCASSTLTSGAYNEQFFGPGTRLTVL.

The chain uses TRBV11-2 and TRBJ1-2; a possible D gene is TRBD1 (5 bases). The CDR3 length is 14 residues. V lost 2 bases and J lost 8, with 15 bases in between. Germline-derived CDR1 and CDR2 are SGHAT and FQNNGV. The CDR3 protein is CASSLSRAGGGYTF. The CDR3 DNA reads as TGTGCCAGCAGCTTATCCCGGGCCGGGGGAGGCTACACCTTC.

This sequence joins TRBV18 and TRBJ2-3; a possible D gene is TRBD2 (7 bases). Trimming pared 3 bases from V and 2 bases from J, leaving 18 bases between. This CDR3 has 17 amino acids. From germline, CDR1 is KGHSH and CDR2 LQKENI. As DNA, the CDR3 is TGTGCCAGCTCACCCCCTGTGGGGGGGCCATCCACAGATACGCAGTATTTT. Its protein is CASSPPVGGPSTDTQYF.